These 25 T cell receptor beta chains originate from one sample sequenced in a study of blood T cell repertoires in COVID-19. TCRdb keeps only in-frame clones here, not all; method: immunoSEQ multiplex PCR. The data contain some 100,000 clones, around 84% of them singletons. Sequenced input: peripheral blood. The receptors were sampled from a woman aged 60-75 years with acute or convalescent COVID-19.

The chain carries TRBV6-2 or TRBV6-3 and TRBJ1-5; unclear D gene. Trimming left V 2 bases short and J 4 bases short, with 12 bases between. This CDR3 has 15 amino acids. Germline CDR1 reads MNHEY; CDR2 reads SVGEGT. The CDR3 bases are TGTGCCAGCAGTTACCACTGGTCGAAAAATCAGCCCCAGCATTTT. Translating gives CASSYHWSKNQPQHF.

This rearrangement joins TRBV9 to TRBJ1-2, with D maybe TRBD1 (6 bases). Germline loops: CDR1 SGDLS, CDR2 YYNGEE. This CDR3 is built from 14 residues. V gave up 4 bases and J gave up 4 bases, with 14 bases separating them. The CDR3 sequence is CASSPSGTIYGYTF. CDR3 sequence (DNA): TGTGCCAGCAGCCCATCCGGGACAATCTATGGCTACACCTTC.

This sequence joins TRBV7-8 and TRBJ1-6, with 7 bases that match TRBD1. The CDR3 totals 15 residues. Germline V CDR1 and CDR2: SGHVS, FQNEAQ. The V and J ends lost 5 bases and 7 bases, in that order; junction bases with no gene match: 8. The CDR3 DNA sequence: TGTGCCAGCAGCCAAATAGGGACAGACAATTCACCCCTCCACTTT. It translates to CASSQIGTDNSPLHF.

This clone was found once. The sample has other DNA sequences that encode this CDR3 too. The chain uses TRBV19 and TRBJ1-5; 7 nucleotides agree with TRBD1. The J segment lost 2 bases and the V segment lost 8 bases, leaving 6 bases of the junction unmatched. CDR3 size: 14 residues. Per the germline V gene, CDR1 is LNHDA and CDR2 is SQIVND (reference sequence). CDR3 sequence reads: CASSRTGGNQPQHF. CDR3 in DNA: TGTGCCAGTTCGAGGACAGGCGGCAATCAGCCCCAGCATTTT.

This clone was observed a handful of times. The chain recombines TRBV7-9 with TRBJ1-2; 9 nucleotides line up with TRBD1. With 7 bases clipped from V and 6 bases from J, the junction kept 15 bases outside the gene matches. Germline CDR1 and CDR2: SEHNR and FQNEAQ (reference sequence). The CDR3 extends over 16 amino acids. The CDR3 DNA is TGTGCCAGCACCTTCGGAGGAACAGGGGGCAGGCATGGCTACACCTTC. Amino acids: CASTFGGTGGRHGYTF.

In nucleotides, the CDR3 is TGTGCCAGCAGTCCGGGACAGGTTTCTCAGGGCACTGAAGCTTTCTTT. Its translation: CASSPGQVSQGTEAFF. The chain uses TRBV6-6 and TRBJ1-1; 8 nucleotides match TRBD1. Germline V gives CDR1 MNHNY, CDR2 SVGAGI (reference sequence). V shed 5 bases, J shed 4 bases, and the junction held 12 bases outside the gene matches. The CDR3 length is 16 residues.

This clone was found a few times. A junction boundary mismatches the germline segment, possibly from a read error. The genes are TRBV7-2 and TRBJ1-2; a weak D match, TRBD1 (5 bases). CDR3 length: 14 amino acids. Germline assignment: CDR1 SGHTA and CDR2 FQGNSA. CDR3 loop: CASSLAGGDYGYTF. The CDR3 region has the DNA TGTGCCAGCAGCCTAGCCGGGGGGGACTATGGCTACACCTTC.

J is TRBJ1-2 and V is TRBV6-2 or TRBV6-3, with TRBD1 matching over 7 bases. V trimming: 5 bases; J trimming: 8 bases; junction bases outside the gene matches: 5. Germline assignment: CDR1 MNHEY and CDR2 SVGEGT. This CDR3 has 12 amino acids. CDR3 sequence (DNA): TGTGCCAGCAGTCCGACAGGGAGAGGCTACACCTTC. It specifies CASSPTGRGYTF.

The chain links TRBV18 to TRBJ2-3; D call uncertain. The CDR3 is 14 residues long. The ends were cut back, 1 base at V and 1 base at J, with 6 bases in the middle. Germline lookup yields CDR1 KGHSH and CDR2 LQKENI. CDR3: CASSPQTRTDTQYF. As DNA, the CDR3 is TGTGCCAGCTCACCACAGACTCGCACAGATACGCAGTATTTT.

The CDR3 DNA reads TGCGCCATCACCACGTACAGTATGAACACTGAAGCTTTCTTT. Translation gives CAITTYSMNTEAFF. The chain carries TRBV10-1 and TRBJ1-1; D is unresolved. V was shortened by 10 bases and J by 0 bases, with 15 bases between the two germline ends. Germline CDR1 and CDR2: WNHNN and SYGVQD (reference sequence). CDR3 size: 14 residues.

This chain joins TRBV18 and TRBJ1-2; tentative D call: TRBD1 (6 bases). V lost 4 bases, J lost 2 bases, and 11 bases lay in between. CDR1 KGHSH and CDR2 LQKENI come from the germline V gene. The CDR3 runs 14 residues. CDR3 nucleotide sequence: TGTGCCAGCTCACTCCAGGGGCGAAACTATGGCTACACCTTC. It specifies CASSLQGRNYGYTF.

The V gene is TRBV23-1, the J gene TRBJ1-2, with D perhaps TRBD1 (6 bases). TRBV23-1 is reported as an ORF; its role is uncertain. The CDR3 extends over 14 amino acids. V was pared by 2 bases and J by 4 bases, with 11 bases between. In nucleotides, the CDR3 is TGCGCCAGCAGTCAACATGGACAGTTCTATGGCTACACCTTC. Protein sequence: CASSQHGQFYGYTF.

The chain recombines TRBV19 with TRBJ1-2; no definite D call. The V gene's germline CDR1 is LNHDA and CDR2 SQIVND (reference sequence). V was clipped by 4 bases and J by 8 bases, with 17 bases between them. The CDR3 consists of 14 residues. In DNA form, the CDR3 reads TGTGCCAGTAGTAGTATTGGCCTCACGGAGGGCTACACCTTC. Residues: CASSSIGLTEGYTF.

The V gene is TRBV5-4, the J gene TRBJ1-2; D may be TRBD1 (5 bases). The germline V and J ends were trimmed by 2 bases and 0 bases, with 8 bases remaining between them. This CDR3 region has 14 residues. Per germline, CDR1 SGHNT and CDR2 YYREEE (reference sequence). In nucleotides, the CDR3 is TGTGCCAGCAGCTTCCGACAGACTAACTATGGCTACACCTTC. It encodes CASSFRQTNYGYTF.

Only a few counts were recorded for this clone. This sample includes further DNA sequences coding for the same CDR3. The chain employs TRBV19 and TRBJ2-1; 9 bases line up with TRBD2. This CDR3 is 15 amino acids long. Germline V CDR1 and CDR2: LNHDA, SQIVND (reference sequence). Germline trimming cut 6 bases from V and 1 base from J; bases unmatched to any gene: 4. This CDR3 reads CASRTSGPSYNEQFF. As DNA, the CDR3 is TGTGCCAGTAGGACTAGCGGCCCATCCTACAATGAGCAGTTCTTC.

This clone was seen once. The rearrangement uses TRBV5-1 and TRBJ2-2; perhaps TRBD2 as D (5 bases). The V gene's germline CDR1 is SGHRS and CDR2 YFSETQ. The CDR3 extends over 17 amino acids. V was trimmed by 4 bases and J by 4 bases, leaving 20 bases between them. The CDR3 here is CASSVMRGILSTGELFF. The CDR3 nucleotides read TGCGCCAGCAGCGTTATGAGAGGGATTCTAAGCACCGGGGAGCTGTTTTTT. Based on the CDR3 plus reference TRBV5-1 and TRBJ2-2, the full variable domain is KAGVTQTPRYLIKTRGQQVTLSCSPISGHRSVSWYQQTPGQGLQFLFEYFSETQRNKGNFPGRFSGRQFSNSRSEMNVSTLELGDSALYLCASSVMRGILSTGELFFGEGSRLTVL.

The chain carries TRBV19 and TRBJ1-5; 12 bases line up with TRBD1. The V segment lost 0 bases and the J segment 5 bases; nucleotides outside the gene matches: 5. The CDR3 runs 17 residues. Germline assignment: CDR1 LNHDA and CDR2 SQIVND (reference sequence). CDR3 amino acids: CASSIDLGTGGDQPQHF. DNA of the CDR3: TGTGCCAGTAGTATAGATCTAGGGACAGGGGGCGATCAGCCCCAGCATTTT.

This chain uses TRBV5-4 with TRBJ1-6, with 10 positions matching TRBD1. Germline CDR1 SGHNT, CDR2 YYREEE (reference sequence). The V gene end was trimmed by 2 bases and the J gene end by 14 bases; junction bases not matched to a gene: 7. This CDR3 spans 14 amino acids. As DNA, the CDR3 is TGTGCCAGCAGCTTAGGACAGGGGGATACGGCCCTCCACTTT. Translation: CASSLGQGDTALHF.

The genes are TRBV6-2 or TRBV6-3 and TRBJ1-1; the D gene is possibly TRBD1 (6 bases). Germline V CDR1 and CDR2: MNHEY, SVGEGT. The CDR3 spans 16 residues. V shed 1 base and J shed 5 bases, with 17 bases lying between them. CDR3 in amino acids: CASSYFSRGARTEAFF. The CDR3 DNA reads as TGTGCCAGCAGTTACTTTTCCCGGGGGGCGCGTACTGAAGCTTTCTTT.

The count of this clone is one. The CDR3 sequence: CASSGGQGKGPQHF. The CDR3 region has the DNA TGTGCCAGCAGTGGGGGACAGGGAAAAGGGCCCCAGCATTTT. The V and J genes are TRBV6-4 and TRBJ1-5, with 9 bases lining up with TRBD1. Germline V lookup: CDR1 MRHNA, CDR2 SNTAGT. This CDR3 is built from 14 residues. V dropped 4 bases and J dropped 9; count of bases not matched to a gene: 7.

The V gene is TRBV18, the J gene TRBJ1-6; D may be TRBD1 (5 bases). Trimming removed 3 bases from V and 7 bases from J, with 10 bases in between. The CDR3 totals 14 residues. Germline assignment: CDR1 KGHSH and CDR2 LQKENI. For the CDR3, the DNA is TGTGCCAGCTCACCGACAGTGGTGAATTCACCCCTCCACTTT. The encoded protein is CASSPTVVNSPLHF. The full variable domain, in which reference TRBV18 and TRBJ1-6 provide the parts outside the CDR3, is NAGVMQNPRHLVRRRGQEARLRCSPMKGHSHVYWYRQLPEEGLKFMVYLQKENIIDESGMPKERFSAEFPKEGPSILRIQQVVRGDSAAYFCASSPTVVNSPLHFGNGTRLTVT.

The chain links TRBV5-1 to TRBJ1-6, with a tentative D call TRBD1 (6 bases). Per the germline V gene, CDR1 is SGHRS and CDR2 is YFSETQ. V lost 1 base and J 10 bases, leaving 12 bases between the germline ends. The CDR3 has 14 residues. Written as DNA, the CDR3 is TGCGCCAGCAGCTTGTTGCCAGGGGAATCACCCCTCCACTTT. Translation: CASSLLPGESPLHF.

The CDR3 DNA is TGTGCCAGCAACCGTGGGACAGGGGTGAAGGAGCAGTACTTC. Translation gives CASNRGTGVKEQYF. This sequence joins TRBV3-1 (or the pseudogene TRBV3-2) and TRBJ2-7, with 10 positions matching TRBD1. The CDR3 runs 14 residues. V trimming: 7 bases; J trimming: 7 bases; junction bases outside the gene matches: 10. Germline CDR1 and CDR2: LGHDT and YNNKEL (reference sequence).

In DNA, the CDR3 is TGTGCCAGCAGCTCCACCGTAACGGGGGGGCATGATACGCAGTATTTT. It encodes CASSSTVTGGHDTQYF. This chain uses TRBV9 with TRBJ2-3; 8 nucleotides align to TRBD2. Per germline, CDR1 SGDLS and CDR2 YYNGEE. CDR3 length: 16 residues. V lost 4 bases and J lost 6; bases outside the gene matches: 13.

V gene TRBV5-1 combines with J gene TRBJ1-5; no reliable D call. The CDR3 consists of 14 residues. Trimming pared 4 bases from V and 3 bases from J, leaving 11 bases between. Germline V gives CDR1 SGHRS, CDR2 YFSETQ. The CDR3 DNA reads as TGCGCCAGCAGCCCCGGACTGACCAATCAGCCCCAGCATTTT. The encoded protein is CASSPGLTNQPQHF.